These 20 T cell receptor beta chains were all obtained from the same sample, sequenced in a study of cytomegalovirus exposure and HLA in healthy donors. PCR used 60 Vbeta primers and 13 Jbeta primers. Here immunoSEQ multiplex PCR was the method, and the copy in TCRdb shows in-frame clones only, minus some. The sample lists 60,000 or so clones, around 79% seen once, with around 2.4% in the top ten. The sequenced material came from PBMCs. These receptors all stem from a female donor in good health and CMV-seronegative.

This chain joins TRBV10-3 and TRBJ1-6; D possibly corresponds to TRBD1 (5 bases). Germline V CDR1 and CDR2: ENHRY, SYGVKD. CDR3 length: 16 amino acids. V lost 0 bases and J lost 8, with 14 bases in between. CDR3 bases: TGTGCCATCAGTGAGTCGGGGCAGCAAGCCTATTCACCCCTCCACTTT. Its protein product is CAISESGQQAYSPLHF.

This clone showed up just a few times. The CDR3 bases are TGCGCCAGCAGCTTGGGCTCAGGGCCTGAAGCTTTCTTT. Amino acids: CASSLGSGPEAFF. The chain carries TRBV5-1 and TRBJ1-1; possible D gene TRBD1, 5 bases. Trimming removed 0 bases from V and 6 bases from J, with 9 bases in between. The germline V gene encodes CDR1 SGHRS and CDR2 YFSETQ. CDR3 length equals 13 residues.

In this sample, this clone turned up a few times. This chain links TRBV2 with TRBJ2-5; TRBD1 might be the D (5 bases). TRBJ2-7 matches the DNA end more closely, so the J call is doubtful. The CDR3 length is 15 residues. The germline V gene has CDR1 SNHLY and CDR2 FYNNEI. CDR3 protein: CASSETRVSSYEQYF. CDR3 nucleotides: TGTGCCAGCAGTGAAACCAGGGTGAGCTCCTACGAGCAGTACTTC.

This clone has just a few counts. The genes are TRBV19 and TRBJ1-4, with D unclear. Trimming removed 1 base at V and 4 bases at J, with 7 bases between. This CDR3 comprises 14 residues. Germline CDR1 and CDR2: LNHDA and SQIVND (reference sequence). The CDR3 sequence is CASSIGQVNEKLFF. CDR3 nucleotide sequence: TGTGCCAGTAGTATAGGACAAGTTAATGAAAAACTGTTTTTT. The full variable domain, in which reference TRBV19 and TRBJ1-4 provide the parts outside the CDR3, is DGGITQSPKYLFRKEGQNVTLSCEQNLNHDAMYWYRQDPGQGLRLIYYSQIVNDFQKGDIAEGYSVSREKKESFPLTVTSAQKNPTAFYLCASSIGQVNEKLFFGSGTQLSVL.

The genes are TRBV30 and TRBJ1-6; 9 bases align to TRBD1. Germline assignment: CDR1 GTSNPN and CDR2 SVGIG (reference sequence). The V and J ends lost 4 bases and 5 bases, in that order; junction bases with no gene match: 9. CDR3 size: 16 residues. As DNA, the CDR3 is TGTGCCTGGACCCGGGACAGGGTATTAAATAATTCACCCCTCCACTTT. It yields the protein CAWTRDRVLNNSPLHF.

This clone was counted between two and nine times. The chain recombines TRBV29-1 with TRBJ2-1; 10 positions agree with TRBD1. This CDR3 comprises 14 residues. Germline lookup yields CDR1 SQVTM and CDR2 ANQGSEA. With 3 bases clipped from V and 9 bases from J, the junction kept 8 bases outside the gene matches. CDR3 region: CSVEGGTGAFEQFF. For the CDR3, the DNA is TGCAGCGTTGAGGGTGGGACAGGGGCGTTTGAGCAGTTCTTC.

The chain couples TRBV9 to TRBJ2-5; possibly TRBD2 for D (6 bases). The assigned J gene may be wrong: the sequence end matches TRBJ2-7 better. This CDR3 is built from 15 residues. In germline, CDR1 is SGDLS, CDR2 YYNGEE. Written as DNA, the CDR3 is TGTGCCAGCAGCGTAGGGGGGGAGCCAACCTACGAGCAGTACTTC. Protein sequence: CASSVGGEPTYEQYF.

The chain uses TRBV10-2 and TRBJ2-1; the D is unclear. V lost 3 bases to trimming and J lost 16 bases, with 13 bases between them. The CDR3 runs to 11 residues. The germline CDR1 and CDR2 sequences are WSHSY and SAAADI. The CDR3 DNA reads TGCGCCAGCAGTGATGGCCCTAGTCACTTCTTC. Amino acids: CASSDGPSHFF.

This clone was observed a handful of times. The V gene is TRBV27, the J gene TRBJ2-7, with a tentative D call TRBD2 (6 bases). Germline-derived CDR1 and CDR2 are MNHEY and SMNVEV (reference sequence). The V and J ends lost 4 bases and 3 bases respectively, with 19 bases between them. The CDR3 length is 16 residues. The CDR3 protein is CASSSSRDSRVYEQYF. CDR3 nucleotides: TGTGCCAGCAGTTCGAGCCGGGACTCGAGGGTCTACGAGCAGTACTTC.

This clone was seen only a few times. The CDR3 DNA sequence: TGTGCCAGCAGCGTCACAGGGTCCGAGCAGTACTTC. The encoded protein is CASSVTGSEQYF. The J gene is TRBJ2-7, the V gene TRBV7-9, with D maybe TRBD1 (6 bases). Per germline, CDR1 SEHNR and CDR2 FQNEAQ (reference sequence). The CDR3 has 12 residues. The V end lost 5 bases, the J end lost 6 bases, and 11 bases lay between the germline ends.

DNA for the CDR3: TGTGCCAGCAGCTTAGCGCGGGACGTCGGCTATGGCTACACCTTC. Amino acid sequence: CASSLARDVGYGYTF. The chain employs TRBV7-2 and TRBJ1-2; possible D gene TRBD1, 5 bases. This CDR3 is 15 amino acids long. V shed 0 bases and J shed 4 bases, with 12 bases lying between them. Germline V gene sequence: CDR1 SGHTA, CDR2 FQGNSA.

The chain carries TRBV15 and TRBJ2-1, with 13 positions matching TRBD2. Germline V CDR1 and CDR2: LNHNV, YYDKDF (reference sequence). This CDR3 is 15 amino acids long. The J segment lost 8 bases and the V segment lost 1 base, leaving 2 bases of the junction unmatched. The CDR3 bases are TGTGCCACCAGCAGAGGGACTAGCGGGGGAGATGAGCAGTTCTTC. It yields the protein CATSRGTSGGDEQFF.

The V call is TRBV5-1, the J call TRBJ2-7, with 8 bases aligning to TRBD1. V was clipped by 4 bases and J by 7 bases; unmatched bases: 16. CDR1 is SGHRS and CDR2 is YFSETQ in the germline V gene. There are 16 residues in the CDR3. CDR3 sequence: CASSPFTRDRQSEQYF. DNA of the CDR3: TGCGCCAGCAGCCCCTTCACCCGGGACAGGCAATCAGAGCAGTACTTC.

This chain links TRBV27 with TRBJ1-2, with 7 bases aligning to TRBD1. CDR3 length equals 13 residues. V shed 6 bases and J 0 bases; nucleotides not matched to a gene: 1. CDR1 MNHEY and CDR2 SMNVEV come from the germline V gene (reference sequence). The DNA of the CDR3 is TGTGCCAGCAGGGGACAGCCTAACTATGGCTACACCTTC. Translated, it gives CASRGQPNYGYTF.

The chain couples TRBV19 to TRBJ2-5; TRBD2 aligns across 8 bases. The J segment lost 4 bases and the V segment lost 2 bases, leaving 6 bases of the junction unmatched. The V gene's germline CDR1 is LNHDA and CDR2 SQIVND (reference sequence). The CDR3 has 15 amino acids. The CDR3 nucleotides are TGTGCCAGTAGTATAATGGCTAGCGGGCCAGAGACCCAGTACTTC. Protein product: CASSIMASGPETQYF.

The chain carries TRBV6-9 and TRBJ1-5; TRBD1 aligns across 8 bases. This CDR3 spans 16 amino acids. After removal of 8 bases from V and 2 bases from J, the junction contained 11 bases not matched to a gene. The germline V gene has CDR1 MNHGY and CDR2 SVAAGI. The CDR3 loop reads CASHTRDRPCNQPQHF. The CDR3 nucleotides read TGTGCCAGCCATACCCGGGACAGGCCCTGCAATCAGCCCCAGCATTTT.

This chain connects TRBV9 to TRBJ2-3, with 7 bases aligning to TRBD2. The V gene end was trimmed by 3 bases and the J gene end by 3 bases; junction bases not matched to a gene: 10. Germline CDR1 SGDLS, CDR2 YYNGEE. The CDR3 totals 16 residues. The CDR3 nucleotides are TGTGCCAGCAGCGGGGGTGGGGCGGGAGTAACAGATACGCAGTATTTT. Translated: CASSGGGAGVTDTQYF.

The gene calls are TRBV5-1 and TRBJ2-5; possible D gene TRBD2, 6 bases. Near its end, the DNA agrees better with TRBJ2-7, so the J call may be wrong. This CDR3 has 15 residues. Germline V gene sequence: CDR1 SGHRS, CDR2 YFSETQ. The CDR3 DNA reads TGCGCCAGCAGCTTGGGATTCCTAGAAGCGGGCGAGCAGTACTTC. Its protein is CASSLGFLEAGEQYF.

As for this clone: The same CDR3 also results from other DNA sequences found in this sample. The chain joins TRBV28 to TRBJ2-3; D uncertain. There are 13 residues in the CDR3. CDR1 and CDR2 (germline): MDHEN, SYDVKM. V was shortened by 5 bases and J by 0 bases, with 6 bases between the two germline ends. DNA for the CDR3: TGTGCCAGCAGTCTAACTAGCACAGATACGCAGTATTTT. Amino acids: CASSLTSTDTQYF.

The chain combines TRBV9 with TRBJ2-1; D perhaps matches TRBD1 (6 bases). V shed 4 bases and J shed 9 bases, with 20 bases lying between them. Per the germline V gene, CDR1 is SGDLS and CDR2 is YYNGEE. The CDR3 contains 15 residues. The CDR3 DNA is TGTGCCAGCAGCACCTCGGGACAAGGAAGGAGTGAGCAGTTCTTC. It encodes CASSTSGQGRSEQFF.